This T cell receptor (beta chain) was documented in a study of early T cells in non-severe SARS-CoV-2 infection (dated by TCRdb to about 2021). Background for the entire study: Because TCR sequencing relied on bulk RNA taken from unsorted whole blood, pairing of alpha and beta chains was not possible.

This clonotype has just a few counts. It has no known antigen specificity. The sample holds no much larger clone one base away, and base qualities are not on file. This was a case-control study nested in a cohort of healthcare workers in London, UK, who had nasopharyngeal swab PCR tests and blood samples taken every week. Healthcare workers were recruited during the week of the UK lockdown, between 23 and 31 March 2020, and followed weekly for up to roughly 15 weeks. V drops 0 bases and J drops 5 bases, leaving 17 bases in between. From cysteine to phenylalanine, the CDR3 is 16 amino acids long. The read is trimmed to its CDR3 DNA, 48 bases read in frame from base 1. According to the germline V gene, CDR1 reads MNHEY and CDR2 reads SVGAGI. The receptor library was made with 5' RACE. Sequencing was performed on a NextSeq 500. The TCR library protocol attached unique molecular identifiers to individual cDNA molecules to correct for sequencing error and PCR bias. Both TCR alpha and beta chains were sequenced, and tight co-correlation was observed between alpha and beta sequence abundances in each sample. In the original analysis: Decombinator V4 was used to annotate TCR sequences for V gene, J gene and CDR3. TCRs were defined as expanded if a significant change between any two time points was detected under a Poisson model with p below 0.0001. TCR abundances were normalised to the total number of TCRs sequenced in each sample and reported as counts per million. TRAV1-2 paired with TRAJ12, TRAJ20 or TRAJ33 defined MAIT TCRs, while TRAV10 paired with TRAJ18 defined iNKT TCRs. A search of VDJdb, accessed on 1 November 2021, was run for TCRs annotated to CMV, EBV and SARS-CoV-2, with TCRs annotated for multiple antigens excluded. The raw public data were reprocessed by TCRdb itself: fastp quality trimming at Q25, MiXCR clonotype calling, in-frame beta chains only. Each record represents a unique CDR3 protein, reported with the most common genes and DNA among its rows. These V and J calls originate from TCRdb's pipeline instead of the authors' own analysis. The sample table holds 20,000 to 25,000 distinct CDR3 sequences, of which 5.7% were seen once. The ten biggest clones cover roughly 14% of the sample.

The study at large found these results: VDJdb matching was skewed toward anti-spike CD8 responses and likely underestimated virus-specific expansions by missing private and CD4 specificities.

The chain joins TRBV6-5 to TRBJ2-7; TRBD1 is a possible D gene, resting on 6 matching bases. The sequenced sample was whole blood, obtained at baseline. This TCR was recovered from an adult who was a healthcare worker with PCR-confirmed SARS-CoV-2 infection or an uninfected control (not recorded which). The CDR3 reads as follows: CASSYSEEGQRNEQYF. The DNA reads TGTGCCAGCAGTTACTCTGAAGAGGGACAAAGAAACGAGCAGTACTTC.